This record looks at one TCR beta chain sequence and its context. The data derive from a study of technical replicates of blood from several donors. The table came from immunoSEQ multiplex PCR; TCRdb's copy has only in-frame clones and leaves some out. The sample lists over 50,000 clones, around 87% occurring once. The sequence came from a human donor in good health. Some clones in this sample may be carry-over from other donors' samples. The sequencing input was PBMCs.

CDR3 in amino acids: CASTQAGGTDTQYF. The DNA of the CDR3 is TGTGCCAGCACCCAGGCGGGGGGTACGGATACGCAGTATTTT. V is TRBV5-6 and J is TRBJ2-3, with 8 nucleotides matching TRBD2. The CDR3 is made up of 14 amino acids. Germline CDR1 reads SGHDT; CDR2 reads YYEEEE. V trimming: 6 bases; J trimming: 6 bases; junction bases outside the gene matches: 9.